One sample yielded the 20 T cell receptor beta chains listed below, sequenced in a study of vaccination and CD4 T cells after COVID-19. The treatment here: approximately 10-day PBMC culture with coronavirus spike peptide pools or control peptides (ViraFEST assay). These TCRs are of unknown antigen specificity. The Oncomine TCR Beta short-read assay was what sequenced the DNA obtained from cultured CD4+ T cells. A single record per CDR3 protein comes from TCRdb applying MiXCR to the PCR reads. The sample holds around 20,000 distinct CDR3 sequences, under 45% seen once. Sample: CD4+ T cells from blood, cultured in vitro, taken before SARS-CoV-2 vaccination. These receptors originate from a human donor who had recovered from COVID-19.

The V and J genes are TRBV2 and TRBJ1-5; unclear D gene. This CDR3 has 16 residues. Trimming stripped 4 bases from V and 3 bases from J, with 16 bases between. In germline, CDR1 is SNHLY, CDR2 FYNNEI. This CDR3 reads CASSGSLRALNQPQHF. The DNA for the CDR3 is TGTGCCAGCAGTGGTAGCTTGCGGGCCCTCAATCAGCCCCAGCATTTT.

The V and J genes are TRBV28 and TRBJ2-6; tentatively, D is TRBD1 (6 bases). Between the trimmed V and J ends, which lost 4 bases and 0 bases, there was a span of 16 bases. This CDR3 is 18 amino acids long. The germline CDR1 and CDR2 sequences are MDHEN and SYDVKM. In nucleotides, the CDR3 is TGTGCCAGCAGTTATAACAGGGCTCTCCGCTCTGGGGCCAACGTCCTGACTTTC. Amino acid sequence: CASSYNRALRSGANVLTF.

This clonotype was recorded once. The rearrangement joins TRBV10-1 to TRBJ2-6; D remains unclear. CDR1 and CDR2 from the germline V gene are WNHNN and SYGVQD (reference sequence). Trimming pared 0 bases from V and 0 bases from J, leaving 9 bases between. The CDR3 sequence is 17 residues long. CDR3 sequence: CASSESWVSSGANVLTF. In DNA, the CDR3 is TGCGCCAGCAGTGAGTCTTGGGTCAGCTCTGGGGCCAACGTCCTGACTTTC.

This clonotype occurred a few times. The gene calls are TRBV19 and TRBJ1-2; 8 nucleotides line up with TRBD1. The CDR3 extends over 16 amino acids. V was pared by 3 bases and J by 2 bases, with 8 bases of the junction left unmatched. Germline CDR1 and CDR2: LNHDA and SQIVND (reference sequence). The CDR3 spells CASSMTDRALNYGYTF. DNA of the CDR3: TGTGCCAGTAGTATGACGGACAGGGCACTAAACTATGGCTACACCTTC.

In nucleotides, the CDR3 is TGTGCCAGCGGATTTTTGGACCTCGGCGAGCAGTACTTC. It yields the protein CASGFLDLGEQYF. The rearrangement links TRBV6-4 to TRBJ2-7; D is undetermined. The CDR3 is 13 amino acids. Looked up from germline, CDR1 is MRHNA and CDR2 is SNTAGT. Trimming cost V 8 bases and J 6 bases, with 17 bases left between them.

The chain couples TRBV6-1 to TRBJ1-2; D is unclear. The V end lost 6 bases, the J end lost 4 bases, and 12 bases lay between the germline ends. The CDR3 loop spans 13 amino acids. The germline V gene encodes CDR1 MNHNS and CDR2 SASEGT. CDR3: CASSPDRSYGYTF. The CDR3 DNA reads TGTGCCAGCAGCCCTGATAGGAGCTATGGCTACACCTTC.

The chain joins TRBV7-9 to TRBJ2-1, with D unclear. Between the trimmed V and J ends, which lost 0 bases and 5 bases, there was a span of 5 bases. The germline V gene encodes CDR1 SEHNR and CDR2 FQNEAQ (reference sequence). This CDR3 spans 13 amino acids. As DNA, the CDR3 is TGTGCCAGCAGCTTAGCGCAGCACAATGAGCAGTTCTTC. This codes for CASSLAQHNEQFF.

This clonotype has only a few counts. The chain recombines TRBV6-1 with TRBJ1-2; TRBD1 agrees at 7 bases. Per germline, CDR1 MNHNS and CDR2 SASEGT. The ends lost 2 bases at V and 2 bases at J; junction bases unmatched: 11. The CDR3 is 17 residues long. The CDR3 DNA is TGTGCCAGCAGTGAAACAGACAGGGCTTATCAAAACTATGGCTACACCTTC. This translates into CASSETDRAYQNYGYTF.

This clonotype showed up just a few times. The V call is TRBV2, the J call TRBJ1-5, with TRBD1 matching 9 bases. Germline V gene lookup returns CDR1 SNHLY and CDR2 FYNNEI. After removal of 6 bases from V and 7 bases from J, the junction contained 10 bases not matched to a gene. The CDR3 length is 15 residues. DNA for the CDR3: TGTGCCAGCAGCCTCACAGGGGGCGTAGGCCAGCCCCAGCATTTT. Its protein product is CASSLTGGVGQPQHF.

This chain uses TRBV7-2 with TRBJ2-6; a weak D match, TRBD2 (5 bases). Trimming cost V 1 base and J 0 bases, with 7 bases left between them. The length of the CDR3 is 16 residues. The germline V gene encodes CDR1 SGHTA and CDR2 FQGNSA. The CDR3 sequence: CASSLGGSSGANVLTF. DNA of the CDR3: TGTGCCAGCAGCTTAGGAGGGTCCTCTGGGGCCAACGTCCTGACTTTC.

J is TRBJ1-1 and V is TRBV7-8; D gene ambiguous. The CDR3 has 12 residues. CDR1 is SGHVS and CDR2 is FQNEAQ in the germline V gene. V gave up 3 bases and J gave up 2 bases, with 4 bases separating them. CDR3 bases: TGTGCCAGCAGCTTGTTCAACACTGAAGCTTTCTTT. Encoded protein: CASSLFNTEAFF.

The CDR3 sequence is CASSKPRGGVGQPQHF. CDR3 DNA sequence: TGTGCCAGCAGCAAGCCCAGGGGAGGGGTTGGGCAGCCCCAGCATTTT. This rearrangement joins TRBV6-2 or TRBV6-3 to TRBJ1-5, with D perhaps matching TRBD1 (6 bases). The germline V and J ends were trimmed by 6 bases and 7 bases, with 22 bases remaining between them. Per germline, CDR1 MNHEY and CDR2 SVGEGT. The CDR3 has 16 residues.

This chain connects TRBV19 to TRBJ1-2, with D maybe TRBD1 (6 bases). V lost 3 bases and J lost 5, with 10 bases in between. CDR1 is LNHDA and CDR2 is SQIVND in the germline V gene (reference sequence). This CDR3 region has 13 residues. The CDR3 region has the DNA TGTGCCAGTAGTATGGACAGCAATTATGGCTACACCTTC. It yields the protein CASSMDSNYGYTF.

This clonotype turned up a few times. The chain recombines TRBV27 with TRBJ1-5; 7 bases are shared with TRBD1. The ends lost 3 bases at V and 6 bases at J; junction bases unmatched: 8. Germline V lookup: CDR1 MNHEY, CDR2 SMNVEV (reference sequence). The CDR3 extends over 15 amino acids. DNA of the CDR3: TGTGCCAGCAGTTTCTCTACAGGGGTAGGTCAGCCCCAGCATTTT. This codes for CASSFSTGVGQPQHF.

The chain uses TRBV2 and TRBJ2-3; 10 bases are shared with TRBD2. V lost 7 bases to trimming and J lost 5 bases; unmatched junction nucleotides: 15. From germline, CDR1 is SNHLY and CDR2 FYNNEI. This CDR3 has 17 residues. CDR3 nucleotides: TGTGCCAGCACTACCCGGTCCGGTCTAGCGGGAGTAGATACGCAGTATTTT. The encoded protein is CASTTRSGLAGVDTQYF.

This chain links TRBV15 with TRBJ1-1; D gene uncertain. CDR1 LNHNV and CDR2 YYDKDF come from the germline V gene (reference sequence). CDR3 length: 15 residues. V was shortened by 0 bases and J by 5 bases, with 13 bases between the two germline ends. The chain's CDR3 is CATSRDFGETTEAFF. The CDR3 DNA reads TGTGCCACCAGCAGAGATTTCGGGGAGACTACTGAAGCTTTCTTT.

The V gene is TRBV6-2 or TRBV6-3, the J gene TRBJ1-5, with no clear D. This CDR3 has 12 amino acids. Trimming stripped 2 bases from V and 5 bases from J, with 4 bases between. The V gene's germline CDR1 is MNHEY and CDR2 SVGEGT. CDR3 DNA: TGTGCCAGCAGTTACATATATCAGCCCCAGCATTTT. It codes for CASSYIYQPQHF.

The V and J genes are TRBV7-2 and TRBJ1-1; D is possibly TRBD1 (5 bases). Germline V gene sequence: CDR1 SGHTA, CDR2 FQGNSA. This CDR3 is 14 amino acids long. Trimming shortened V by 2 bases and J by 8 bases, and 15 bases separated the two germline ends. CDR3 region: CASSLMRGGREAFF. The CDR3 nucleotides read TGTGCCAGCAGCTTAATGAGGGGAGGGAGGGAAGCTTTCTTT.

V and J are TRBV27 and TRBJ2-1, with 13 bases that match TRBD2. V lost 6 bases, J lost 10 bases, and 12 bases stayed unmatched. In germline, CDR1 is MNHEY, CDR2 SMNVEV (reference sequence). This CDR3 is 16 amino acids long. In DNA, the CDR3 is TGTGCCAGCAGACTTTCAACTAGCGGGAGGGGGGGCGAGCAGTTCTTC. Its translation is CASRLSTSGRGGEQFF.

This clonotype was seen more than once but under ten times. The rearrangement joins TRBV7-2 to TRBJ1-5; 8 nucleotides line up with TRBD1. The V gene end was trimmed by 4 bases and the J gene end by 6 bases; junction bases not matched to a gene: 5. The V gene's germline CDR1 is SGHTA and CDR2 FQGNSA. CDR3 length equals 14 residues. The CDR3 loop reads CASSSGQGVQPQHF. The CDR3 DNA reads TGTGCCAGCAGCTCAGGACAGGGAGTTCAGCCCCAGCATTTT.